Following are 26 T cell receptor beta chains from one sample sequenced in a study of blood T cell repertoires in COVID-19. The repertoire was sequenced with immunoSEQ multiplex PCR; TCRdb's copy has only in-frame clones and lacks some. The sample contains approximately 140,000 clones, around nine tenths of which appear only once. The sample consisted of peripheral blood. The receptors here all came from a man aged 50 to 60 with active or convalescent COVID-19.

The gene calls are TRBV2 and TRBJ2-5; 7 bases line up with TRBD2. Germline V gives CDR1 SNHLY, CDR2 FYNNEI. This CDR3 comprises 15 residues. Trimming removed 7 bases from V and 1 base from J; junction bases left unmatched: 9. CDR3 nucleotides: TGTGCCAGCATCGATCGGGCGGGAGCCCAAGAGACCCAGTACTTC. Translated: CASIDRAGAQETQYF.

This chain uses TRBV28 with TRBJ1-6, with D perhaps matching TRBD1 (5 bases). Trimming removed 5 bases at V and 6 bases at J, with 11 bases between. The CDR3 contains 14 residues. The germline V gene encodes CDR1 MDHEN and CDR2 SYDVKM. In nucleotides, the CDR3 is TGTGCCAGCAGTAAGGGGAACGGTAATTCACCCCTCCACTTT. Amino acids: CASSKGNGNSPLHF. Full variable domain (remainder filled in from reference TRBV28 and TRBJ1-6): DVKVTQSSRYLVKRTGEKVFLECVQDMDHENMFWYRQDPGLGLRLIYFSYDVKMKEKGDIPEGYSVSREKKERFSLILESASTNQTSMYLCASSKGNGNSPLHFGNGTRLTVT.

Only a few counts were recorded for this clone. CDR3 nucleotide sequence: TGTGCCAGCTCACCCCGGGACAGGGTAGCGTATGACGAGCAGTACTTC. Translating gives CASSPRDRVAYDEQYF. The gene calls are TRBV18 and TRBJ2-7, with 9 bases lining up with TRBD1. CDR1 KGHSH and CDR2 LQKENI come from the germline V gene. This CDR3 region has 16 residues. V trimming: 3 bases; J trimming: 5 bases; junction bases outside the gene matches: 11.

Worth noting for this clone: The same CDR3 can be traced to other DNA sequences in this sample. The chain employs TRBV7-8 and TRBJ2-3, with D maybe TRBD2 (5 bases). Germline CDR1 reads SGHVS; CDR2 reads FQNEAQ. Trimming took 1 base from V and 0 from J, leaving 8 bases between them. This CDR3 is 15 amino acids long. CDR3 sequence: CASSLVGGSTDTQYF. In nucleotides, the CDR3 is TGTGCCAGCAGCTTAGTCGGCGGGAGCACAGATACGCAGTATTTT.

As DNA, the CDR3 is TGTGCCAGTAGTGAGACTAGCGGGGGGCCATACGAGCAGTACTTC. This sequence encodes CASSETSGGPYEQYF. The V and J genes are TRBV19 and TRBJ2-7; 13 positions match TRBD2. This CDR3 region has 15 residues. Trimming took 5 bases from V and 4 from J; bases not matched to a gene: 5. Germline values: CDR1 LNHDA, CDR2 SQIVND (reference sequence).

The J gene is TRBJ1-5, the V gene TRBV6-2 or TRBV6-3; no reliable D call. This CDR3 region has 15 residues. Germline CDR1 is MNHEY and CDR2 is SVGEGT. Trimming removed 2 bases from V and 10 bases from J, with 18 bases in between. CDR3 nucleotide sequence: TGTGCCAGCAGTTACGAGGTCGGTCCAATCAGCCCCCAGCATTTT. Its protein is CASSYEVGPISPQHF.

This rearrangement joins TRBV25-1 to TRBJ2-7; D possibly corresponds to TRBD2 (5 bases). CDR3 size: 15 residues. With 4 bases removed from V and 2 bases from J, the gap between germline ends came to 15 bases. Per germline, CDR1 MGHDK and CDR2 SYGVNS. CDR3 nucleotide sequence: TGTGCCAGCAGTGGACATTACAGCGGTACCTACGAGCAGTACTTC. Its protein product is CASSGHYSGTYEQYF.

This sequence joins TRBV18 and TRBJ2-7, with D possibly matching TRBD1 (6 bases). This CDR3 spans 18 amino acids. The germline CDR1 and CDR2 sequences are KGHSH and LQKENI. The V gene lost 1 base and the J gene lost 2 bases, with 21 bases spanning the gap. CDR3 sequence (DNA): TGTGCCAGCTCACCACGCGCCCCACAAACCGGGACAACCTACGAGCAGTACTTC. Its protein product is CASSPRAPQTGTTYEQYF.

V gene TRBV12-2 combines with J gene TRBJ2-5; TRBD2 reflects the table's D call only, with no check against the DNA. TRBV12-2 is a pseudogene locus. The CDR3 covers 16 residues. This chain's CDR3 is CASRLVSGKTGETQYF. CDR3 sequence (DNA): TGTGCAAGTCGCTTAGTTTCTGGTAAGACGGGAGAGACCCAGTACTTC.

The chain is built from TRBV5-6 and TRBJ2-7; tentatively, D is TRBD2 (5 bases). The germline V gene encodes CDR1 SGHDT and CDR2 YYEEEE. This CDR3 region has 13 residues. Trimming pared 2 bases from V and 3 bases from J, leaving 9 bases between. The CDR3 here is CASSLPSGYEQYF. The CDR3 nucleotides read TGTGCCAGCAGCTTACCCAGCGGCTACGAGCAGTACTTC.

The chain couples TRBV6-2 or TRBV6-3 to TRBJ2-3; 7 bases agree with TRBD2. The CDR3 runs to 16 residues. CDR1 and CDR2 (germline): MNHEY, SVGEGT. The V gene end was trimmed by 6 bases and the J gene end by 3 bases; junction bases not matched to a gene: 12. CDR3 nucleotides: TGTGCCAGCAGGCCTCTCCCACTGGGGGGGACAGATACGCAGTATTTT. Its translation: CASRPLPLGGTDTQYF.

V usage is TRBV19 and J usage is TRBJ2-2; weak D call: TRBD2 (5 bases). Germline CDR1 LNHDA, CDR2 SQIVND (reference sequence). This CDR3 spans 13 amino acids. V lost 3 bases and J lost 7, with 9 bases in between. The CDR3 protein is CASSILAGGELFF. CDR3 DNA sequence: TGTGCCAGTAGTATCCTAGCTGGCGGGGAGCTGTTTTTT.

The chain is built from TRBV7-2 and TRBJ2-1; 10 nucleotides agree with TRBD2. Germline V gene sequence: CDR1 SGHTA, CDR2 FQGNSA. V trimming: 5 bases; J trimming: 9 bases; junction bases outside the gene matches: 13. The CDR3 length is 16 residues. The CDR3 spells CASSLRTSGTGLEQFF. The CDR3 nucleotides read TGTGCCAGCAGCCTACGGACTAGCGGTACCGGCCTTGAGCAGTTCTTC.

The V and J genes are TRBV2 and TRBJ2-5, with 10 bases matching TRBD1. The germline CDR1 and CDR2 sequences are SNHLY and FYNNEI. There are 15 residues in the CDR3. V shed 6 bases and J 5 bases; nucleotides not matched to a gene: 9. The DNA of the CDR3 is TGTGCCAGCAGGGGGGGGACAGGGGCACCCGAGACCCAGTACTTC. Translation gives CASRGGTGAPETQYF.

The chain joins TRBV7-7 to TRBJ2-7; TRBD1 agrees at 7 bases. The CDR3 is 14 amino acids. V lost 3 bases, J lost 3 bases, and 5 bases stayed unmatched. In germline, CDR1 is SSHAT, CDR2 FNYEAQ (reference sequence). CDR3 DNA sequence: TGTGCCAGCAGCTTGAGACAGGGAAACTACGAGCAGTACTTC. Translating gives CASSLRQGNYEQYF.

This clone was picked up one time. J is TRBJ1-4 and V is TRBV2; possible D gene TRBD1, 5 bases. Deletions cut 4 bases from V and 5 bases from J, with 11 bases between. The germline V gene encodes CDR1 SNHLY and CDR2 FYNNEI. This CDR3 contains 14 residues. In DNA form, the CDR3 reads TGTGCCAGCAGTGGTGACCGGGGGAATGAAAAACTGTTTTTT. Translated, it gives CASSGDRGNEKLFF.

This chain uses TRBV19 with TRBJ2-1, with TRBD2 matching 16 bases. The CDR3 spans 17 residues. Germline values: CDR1 LNHDA, CDR2 SQIVND (reference sequence). The ends lost 7 bases at V and 6 bases at J; junction bases unmatched: 9. The DNA of the CDR3 is TGTGCCAGTACCGGGACTAGCGGGAGGGCCTTAGTCAATGAGCAGTTCTTC. It specifies CASTGTSGRALVNEQFF.

CDR3 amino acids: CASSLAGDQPQHF. The CDR3 DNA follows: TGTGCCAGCAGCTTGGCAGGGGATCAGCCCCAGCATTTT. The rearrangement uses TRBV5-5 and TRBJ1-5; weak D call: TRBD1 (6 bases). Germline-derived CDR1 and CDR2 are SGHKS and YYEKEE (reference sequence). This CDR3 has 13 amino acids. Trimming shortened V by 0 bases and J by 5 bases, and 6 bases separated the two germline ends. The complete variable domain, with remaining parts taken from reference TRBV5-5 and TRBJ1-5, reads DAGVTQSPTHLIKTRGQQVTLRCSPISGHKSVSWYQQVLGQGPQFIFQYYEKEERGRGNFPDRFSARQFPNYSSELNVNALLLGDSALYLCASSLAGDQPQHFGDGTRLSIL.

V gene TRBV6-5 combines with J gene TRBJ2-3, with 9 bases aligning to TRBD2. This CDR3 has 15 residues. CDR1 and CDR2 (germline): MNHEY, SVGAGI. The junction had 9 bases not matched to a gene; V was cut back by 5 bases and J by 6 bases. CDR3 nucleotides: TGTGCCAGCAGTCCGGGACTAGCAATAAGTGATACGCAGTATTTT. Amino acids: CASSPGLAISDTQYF.

V gene TRBV18 combines with J gene TRBJ1-2; 7 bases map to TRBD1. This CDR3 spans 13 amino acids. The ends lost 4 bases at V and 4 bases at J; junction bases unmatched: 3. Germline V CDR1 and CDR2: KGHSH, LQKENI. This CDR3 reads CASSQGAFYGYTF. The DNA of the CDR3 is TGTGCCAGCTCACAGGGGGCGTTCTATGGCTACACCTTC.

V gene TRBV24-1 combines with J gene TRBJ2-1; 11 positions agree with TRBD2. V trimming: 3 bases; J trimming: 7 bases; junction bases outside the gene matches: 13. CDR1 is KGHDR, CDR2 SFDVKD, per germline. The CDR3 spans 18 residues. In nucleotides, the CDR3 is TGTGCCACCAGTGATCCAGAATTGACTAGCGGGATAGGGAATGAGCAGTTCTTC. Translated: CATSDPELTSGIGNEQFF.

The CDR3 region is CASSLDREPWYF. The CDR3 DNA follows: TGCGCCAGCAGCTTGGACAGAGAACCGTGGTACTTC. The chain recombines TRBV5-1 with TRBJ2-7, with D uncertain. Germline V gives CDR1 SGHRS, CDR2 YFSETQ. The CDR3 covers 12 residues. V was clipped by 0 bases and J by 12 bases, with 13 bases between them.

The chain combines TRBV19 with TRBJ2-1; TRBD1 matches at 9 bases. The trim removed 4 bases at V and 10 bases at J, leaving 8 bases unmatched. There are 14 residues in the CDR3. Germline V gene sequence: CDR1 LNHDA, CDR2 SQIVND (reference sequence). In nucleotides, the CDR3 is TGTGCCAGTAGTAGCCAAACAGGGGGCTGGGAGCAGTTCTTC. It codes for CASSSQTGGWEQFF. The whole variable domain, filled in from reference TRBV19 and TRBJ2-1, reads DGGITQSPKYLFRKEGQNVTLSCEQNLNHDAMYWYRQDPGQGLRLIYYSQIVNDFQKGDIAEGYSVSREKKESFPLTVTSAQKNPTAFYLCASSSQTGGWEQFFGPGTRLTVL.

V is TRBV19 and J is TRBJ1-1; 8 nucleotides match TRBD1. V gave up 6 bases and J gave up 2 bases; unmatched junction bases: 5. The CDR3 is 14 amino acids. The germline gives CDR1 LNHDA, CDR2 SQIVND (reference sequence). The CDR3 here is CASRDRDLNTEAFF. Written as DNA, the CDR3 is TGTGCCAGTAGGGACAGGGATTTAAACACTGAAGCTTTCTTT.

This chain connects TRBV19 to TRBJ1-5; 7 nucleotides match TRBD1. Trimming at V came to 7 bases and at J to 7 bases, leaving 10 bases not matched to a gene. This CDR3 comprises 14 residues. CDR1 and CDR2 from the germline V gene are LNHDA and SQIVND (reference sequence). CDR3 loop: CASNPGTGAQPQHF. Here the CDR3 DNA reads TGTGCCAGTAACCCTGGCACAGGGGCCCAGCCCCAGCATTTT.

This clone has just one count. The chain combines TRBV24-1 with TRBJ1-1, with unresolved D. This CDR3 has 14 amino acids. Germline CDR1 KGHDR, CDR2 SFDVKD. The V and J ends lost 7 bases and 0 bases respectively, with 11 bases between them. Here the CDR3 DNA reads TGTGCCACCAGAGGAACCGGGGTGAACACTGAAGCTTTCTTT. It encodes CATRGTGVNTEAFF.